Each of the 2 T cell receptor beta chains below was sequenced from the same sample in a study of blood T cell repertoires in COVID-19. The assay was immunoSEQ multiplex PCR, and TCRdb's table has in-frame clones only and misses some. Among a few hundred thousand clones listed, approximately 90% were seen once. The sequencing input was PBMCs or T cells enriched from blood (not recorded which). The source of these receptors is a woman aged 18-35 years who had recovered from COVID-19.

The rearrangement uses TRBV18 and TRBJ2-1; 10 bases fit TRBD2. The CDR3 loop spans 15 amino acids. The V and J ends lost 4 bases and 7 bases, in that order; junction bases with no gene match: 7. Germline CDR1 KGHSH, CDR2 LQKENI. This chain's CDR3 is CASSLVPAGGNEQFF. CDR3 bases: TGTGCCAGCTCACTAGTTCCAGCGGGGGGGAATGAGCAGTTCTTC.

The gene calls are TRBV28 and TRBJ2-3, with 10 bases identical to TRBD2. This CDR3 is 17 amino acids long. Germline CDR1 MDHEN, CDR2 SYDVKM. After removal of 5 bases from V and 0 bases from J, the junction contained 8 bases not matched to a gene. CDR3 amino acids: CASSPTAGGRSTDTQYF. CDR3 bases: TGTGCCAGCAGTCCCACAGCGGGGGGGCGTAGCACAGATACGCAGTATTTT. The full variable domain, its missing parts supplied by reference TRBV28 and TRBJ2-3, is DVKVTQSSRYLVKRTGEKVFLECVQDMDHENMFWYRQDPGLGLRLIYFSYDVKMKEKGDIPEGYSVSREKKERFSLILESASTNQTSMYLCASSPTAGGRSTDTQYFGPGTRLTVL.